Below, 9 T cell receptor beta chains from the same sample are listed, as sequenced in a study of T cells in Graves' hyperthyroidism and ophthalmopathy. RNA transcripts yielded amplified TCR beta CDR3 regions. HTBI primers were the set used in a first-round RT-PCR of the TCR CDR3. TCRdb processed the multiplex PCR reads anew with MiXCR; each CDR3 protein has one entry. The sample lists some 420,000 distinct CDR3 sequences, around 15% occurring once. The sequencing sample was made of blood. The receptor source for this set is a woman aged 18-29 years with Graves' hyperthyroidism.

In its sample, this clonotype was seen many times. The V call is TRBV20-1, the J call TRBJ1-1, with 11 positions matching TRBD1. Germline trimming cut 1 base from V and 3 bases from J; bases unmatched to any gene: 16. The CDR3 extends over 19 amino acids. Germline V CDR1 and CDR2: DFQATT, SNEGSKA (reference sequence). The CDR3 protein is CSARALVGQGALSDTEAFF. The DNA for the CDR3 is TGCAGTGCTAGAGCATTAGTCGGACAGGGGGCTTTGTCTGACACTGAAGCTTTCTTT.

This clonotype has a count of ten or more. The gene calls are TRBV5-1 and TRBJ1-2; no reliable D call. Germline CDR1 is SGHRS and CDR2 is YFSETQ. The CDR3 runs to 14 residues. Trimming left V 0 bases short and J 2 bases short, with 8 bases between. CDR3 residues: CASSLVAGNYGYTF. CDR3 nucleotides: TGCGCCAGCAGCTTGGTCGCAGGCAACTATGGCTACACCTTC. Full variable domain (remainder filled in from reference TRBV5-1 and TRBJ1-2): KAGVTQTPRYLIKTRGQQVTLSCSPISGHRSVSWYQQTPGQGLQFLFEYFSETQRNKGNFPGRFSGRQFSNSRSEMNVSTLELGDSALYLCASSLVAGNYGYTFGSGTRLTVV.

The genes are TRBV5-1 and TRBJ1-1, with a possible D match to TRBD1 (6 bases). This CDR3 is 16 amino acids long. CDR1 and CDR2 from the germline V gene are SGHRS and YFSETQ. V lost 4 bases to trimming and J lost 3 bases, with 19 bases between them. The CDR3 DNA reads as TGCGCCAGCAGCAGCGAGAGGGGGAGTAAGGACACTGAAGCTTTCTTT. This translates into CASSSERGSKDTEAFF.

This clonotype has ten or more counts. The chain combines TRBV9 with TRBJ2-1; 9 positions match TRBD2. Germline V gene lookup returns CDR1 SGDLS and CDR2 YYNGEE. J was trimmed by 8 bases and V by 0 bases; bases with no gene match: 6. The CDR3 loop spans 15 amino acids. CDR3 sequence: CASSVGGRGGDEQFF. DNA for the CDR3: TGTGCCAGCAGCGTAGGCGGGAGGGGGGGCGATGAGCAGTTCTTC.

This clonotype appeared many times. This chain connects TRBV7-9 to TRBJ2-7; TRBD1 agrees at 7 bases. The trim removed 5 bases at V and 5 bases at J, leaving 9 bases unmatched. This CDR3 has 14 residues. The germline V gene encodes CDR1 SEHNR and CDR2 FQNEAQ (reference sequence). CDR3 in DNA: TGTGCCAGCAGCGTACAGACAGGGTGGGACGAGCAGTACTTC. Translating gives CASSVQTGWDEQYF.

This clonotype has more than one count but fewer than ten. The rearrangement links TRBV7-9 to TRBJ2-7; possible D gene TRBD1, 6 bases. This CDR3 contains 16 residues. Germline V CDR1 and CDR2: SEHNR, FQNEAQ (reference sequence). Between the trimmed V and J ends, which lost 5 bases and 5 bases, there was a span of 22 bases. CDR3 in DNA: TGTGCCAGCAGCACGAAACGGGACATTAGTCCAAACGAGCAGTACTTC. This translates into CASSTKRDISPNEQYF.

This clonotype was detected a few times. The DNA of the CDR3 is TGTGCCAGCAGCCAAGGGGTGGTCAGAACCTACGAGCAGTACTTC. This codes for CASSQGVVRTYEQYF. This chain connects TRBV3-1 to TRBJ2-7, with D unclear. There are 15 residues in the CDR3. V lost 1 base, J lost 2 bases, and 12 bases lay in between. Germline V gene sequence: CDR1 LGHDT, CDR2 YNNKEL (reference sequence).

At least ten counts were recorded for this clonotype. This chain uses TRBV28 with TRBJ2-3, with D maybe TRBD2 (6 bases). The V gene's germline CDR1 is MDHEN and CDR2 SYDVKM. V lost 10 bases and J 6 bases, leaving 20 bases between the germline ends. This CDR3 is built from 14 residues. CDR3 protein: CAIRGGVVTDTQYF. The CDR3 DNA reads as TGTGCCATCCGAGGAGGGGTGGTCACGGATACGCAGTATTTT.

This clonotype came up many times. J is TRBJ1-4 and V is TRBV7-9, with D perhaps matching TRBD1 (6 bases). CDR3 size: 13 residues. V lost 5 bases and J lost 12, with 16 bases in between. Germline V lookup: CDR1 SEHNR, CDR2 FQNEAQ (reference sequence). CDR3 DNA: TGTGCCAGCAGCGATACCAATTCAGGGGAACTGTTTTTT. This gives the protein CASSDTNSGELFF. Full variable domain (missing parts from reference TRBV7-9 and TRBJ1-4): DTGVSQNPRHKITKRGQNVTFRCDPISEHNRLYWYRQTLGQGPEFLTYFQNEAQLEKSRLLSDRFSAERPKGSFSTLEIQRTEQGDSAMYLCASSDTNSGELFFGSGTQLSVL.